This T cell receptor beta chain was recovered during a study of graft-versus-host responses after intestinal transplantation. Background on the study: Anti-thymocyte globulin was used for induction in all recipients, who then took tacrolimus and steroids for approximately 3 years. Findings and caveats of the study: Early post-transplant declines in HvG were associated with peak levels of circulating GvH clones. Within allografts, high graft-versus-host to host-versus-graft clonal ratios were seen among patients with graft-donor T cell macrochimerism. Recipient marrow contained GvH clones, some of which appeared first in ileum or blood.

J gave up 0 bases and V 4 bases, and 0 bases lay outside the gene matches. CDR3 length: 14 amino acids. The germline gives CDR1 ENHRY, CDR2 SYGVKD. Comment on this clone: Its target is unknown.

The data were produced by immunoSEQ multiplex PCR, yet TCRdb's version contains in-frame clones alone and is incomplete. The table includes around 30,000 clones, 93% detected once. The clonotype comes from a human patient who received an intestinal transplant, so some T cells may come from the graft donor. Sequencing used PBMCs, obtained 66 days after intestinal transplant. The chain couples TRBV10-3 to TRBJ1-2; TRBD1 matches 9 bases. Here the CDR3 DNA reads TGTGCCATCAGTGGGGACAGGGCTAACTATGGCTACACCTTC. Its protein product is CAISGDRANYGYTF.